The 23 T cell receptor beta chains below come from one sample, sequenced in a study of post-analysis software for immune sequencing data. Study findings and constraints: Patients used about five TRBV segments, including TRBV5-6, TRBV5-1 and TRBV20-1, more often than controls.

Their recognized antigens are unknown. Unique molecular identifiers were built into the TCR beta cDNA libraries. TCRdb called the PCR reads again in MiXCR, with one record for every CDR3 protein. The sample contains hundreds of thousands of distinct CDR3 sequences, approximately 53% of which appear only once. The sample consisted of blood. These TCRs come from a girl aged 5 to 17 with multiple sclerosis.

The rearrangement links TRBV29-1 to TRBJ1-2; D possibly corresponds to TRBD1 (5 bases). V lost 2 bases, J lost 5 bases, and 9 bases lay in between. The CDR3 spans 12 residues. Germline CDR1 is SQVTM and CDR2 is ANQGSEA. CDR3 region: CSVERGRYGYTF. CDR3 in DNA: TGCAGCGTTGAAAGGGGCCGATATGGCTACACCTTC.

The V and J genes are TRBV20-1 and TRBJ2-3, with 7 nucleotides matching TRBD2. V shed 6 bases and J 0 bases; nucleotides not matched to a gene: 9. CDR3 length: 15 residues. Germline lookup yields CDR1 DFQATT and CDR2 SNEGSKA (reference sequence). The CDR3 DNA reads TGCAGTGCCACAAAGCTAGCGGCTAGCACAGATACGCAGTATTTT. As protein: CSATKLAASTDTQYF.

This chain joins TRBV7-3 and TRBJ2-1, with a weak D call TRBD1 (6 bases). Trimming shortened V by 5 bases and J by 7 bases, and 15 bases separated the two germline ends. The CDR3 runs to 14 residues. Germline loops: CDR1 SGHTA, CDR2 FQGTGA. Here the CDR3 reads CASSNTLQGNEQFF. CDR3 DNA sequence: TGTGCCAGCAGCAACACTTTACAGGGTAATGAGCAGTTCTTC. The whole variable domain, filled in from reference TRBV7-3 and TRBJ2-1, reads GAGVSQTPSNKVTEKGKYVELRCDPISGHTALYWYRQSLGQGPEFLIYFQGTGAADDSGLPNDRFFAVRPEGSVSTLKIQRTERGDSAVYLCASSNTLQGNEQFFGPGTRLTVL.

The count of this clonotype is one. V is TRBV14 and J is TRBJ2-7; 9 positions match TRBD1. The trim removed 3 bases at V and 3 bases at J, leaving 9 bases unmatched. CDR1 SGHDN and CDR2 FVKESK come from the germline V gene. CDR3 size: 16 residues. In DNA, the CDR3 is TGTGCCAGCAGCCAGACCGGGACAGGGAATAACTACGAGCAGTACTTC. Its protein product is CASSQTGTGNNYEQYF.

This sequence joins TRBV20-1 and TRBJ2-1, with D tentatively TRBD1 or TRBD2 (5 bases each). The germline V gene encodes CDR1 DFQATT and CDR2 SNEGSKA (reference sequence). The germline V and J ends were trimmed by 6 bases and 6 bases, with 18 bases remaining between them. The CDR3 is 14 amino acids. The DNA for the CDR3 is TGCAGTGCCCTCCGCCGGGACGGGGTCAATGAGCAGTTCTTC. Translated, it gives CSALRRDGVNEQFF.

The chain links TRBV19 to TRBJ2-6, with D tentatively TRBD1 or TRBD2 (5 bases each). CDR3 length: 17 amino acids. The V and J ends lost 7 bases and 0 bases respectively, with 16 bases between them. CDR1 and CDR2 from the germline V gene are LNHDA and SQIVND (reference sequence). The CDR3 bases are TGTGCCAGTACCCCACGGGGACCGATCTCTGGGGCCAACGTCCTGACTTTC. As protein: CASTPRGPISGANVLTF.

This clonotype turned up a few times. V usage is TRBV20-1 and J usage is TRBJ2-7, with D possibly TRBD1 on 5 matching bases. The germline V gene has CDR1 DFQATT and CDR2 SNEGSKA (reference sequence). The germline V and J ends were trimmed by 3 bases and 2 bases, with 14 bases remaining between them. The CDR3 is 14 residues long. CDR3 in amino acids: CSASPIDRAYEQYF. CDR3 bases: TGCAGTGCTAGCCCCATAGACAGAGCCTACGAGCAGTACTTC.

V gene TRBV29-1 combines with J gene TRBJ2-3, with D possibly being TRBD2 (5 bases). Germline V gene sequence: CDR1 SQVTM, CDR2 ANQGSEA. This CDR3 region has 12 residues. Trimming removed 6 bases at V and 6 bases at J, with 13 bases between. The CDR3 region is CSVTGESDTQYF. The CDR3 DNA reads as TGCAGCGTAACCGGGGAGTCGGATACGCAGTATTTT.

The gene calls are TRBV7-9 and TRBJ2-3; no reliable D call. This CDR3 has 15 residues. Germline-derived CDR1 and CDR2 are SEHNR and FQNEAQ (reference sequence). Trimming shortened V by 1 base and J by 3 bases, and 11 bases separated the two germline ends. CDR3 residues: CASSLEGRKTDTQYF. The CDR3 DNA reads TGTGCCAGCAGCTTAGAGGGAAGGAAAACAGATACGCAGTATTTT.

The J gene is TRBJ2-3, the V gene TRBV20-1, with D perhaps matching TRBD2 (5 bases). With 6 bases removed from V and 1 base from J, the gap between germline ends came to 11 bases. This CDR3 is built from 13 residues. Looked up from germline, CDR1 is DFQATT and CDR2 is SNEGSKA (reference sequence). CDR3 protein: CSAPRTGTDTQYF. CDR3 DNA sequence: TGCAGTGCCCCTAGGACTGGCACAGATACGCAGTATTTT.

The chain uses TRBV29-1 and TRBJ2-5, with D perhaps TRBD2 (5 bases). CDR1 is SQVTM and CDR2 is ANQGSEA in the germline V gene. With 1 base removed from V and 2 bases from J, the gap between germline ends came to 5 bases. This CDR3 spans 12 amino acids. This CDR3 is CSVEAGQETQYF. Written as DNA, the CDR3 is TGCAGCGTTGAAGCGGGGCAAGAGACCCAGTACTTC.

The gene calls are TRBV25-1 and TRBJ2-1; D remains ambiguous. Germline CDR1 reads MGHDK; CDR2 reads SYGVNS. The V and J ends lost 6 bases and 6 bases respectively, with 12 bases between them. The CDR3 covers 13 residues. Here the CDR3 reads CASRKTEINEQFF. The CDR3 DNA is TGTGCCAGCAGAAAGACGGAGATCAATGAGCAGTTCTTC.

V gene TRBV6-1 combines with J gene TRBJ1-1; possibly TRBD1 for D (6 bases). Germline values: CDR1 MNHNS, CDR2 SASEGT. V was shortened by 2 bases and J by 5 bases, with 12 bases between the two germline ends. The CDR3 runs to 14 residues. The CDR3 region has the DNA TGTGCCAGCAGTGAATCACAGGGATATACTGAAGCTTTCTTT. This sequence encodes CASSESQGYTEAFF.

V is TRBV6-4 and J is TRBJ1-1; D uncertain. V lost 6 bases, J lost 1 base, and 9 bases lay in between. This CDR3 spans 13 amino acids. Germline V lookup: CDR1 MRHNA, CDR2 SNTAGT. The CDR3 spells CASRRTPNTEAFF. Written as DNA, the CDR3 is TGTGCCAGCAGACGGACGCCGAACACTGAAGCTTTCTTT.

A remark on this clonotype: The junction departs from the called germline gene at one end, perhaps through a read error. V gene TRBV5-1 combines with J gene TRBJ1-2; maybe TRBD1 (5 bases). The CDR3 totals 14 residues. Germline V lookup: CDR1 SGHRS, CDR2 YFSETQ. The CDR3 spells CAGSPLRASGGYTF. CDR3 DNA sequence: TGCGCCGGCAGCCCCCTCAGGGCGAGCGGCGGCTACACCTTC.

Of note for this clonotype: Possible read error: a much larger clone is one base away. This chain links TRBV5-1 with TRBJ2-6; unclear D gene. The CDR3 extends over 14 amino acids. Germline CDR1 is SGHRS and CDR2 is YFSETQ. This CDR3 reads CANSYGFGANVLTF. The CDR3 DNA sequence: TGCGCCAACAGCTATGGATTTGGGGCCAACGTCCTGACTTTC.

This clonotype was picked up a small number of times. The chain has TRBV7-3 and TRBJ1-2; D may be TRBD1 (5 bases). The ends were cut back, 2 bases at V and 8 bases at J, with 12 bases in the middle. Germline V gene sequence: CDR1 SGHTA, CDR2 FQGTGA. The CDR3 is 13 residues long. CDR3 DNA: TGTGCCAGCAGCTTACAGGCAGACAGCGGCTACACCTTC. Protein product: CASSLQADSGYTF.

This clonotype was found once. The rearrangement uses TRBV5-1 and TRBJ2-7, with TRBD2 matching 11 bases. Matching the DNA end better, TRBJ2-5 makes the J call doubtful. Germline V gene data show CDR1 as SGHRS and CDR2 as YFSETQ. The CDR3 consists of 16 residues. The CDR3 loop is CASSFGGTSGQETQYF. CDR3 nucleotide sequence: TGCGCCAGCAGCTTTGGGGGGACTAGCGGACAAGAGACCCAGTACTTC.

The chain has TRBV21-1 and TRBJ2-1; the listed D gene, TRBD2, was not tested against the DNA. TRBV21-1 is given as a pseudogene. CDR3 length: 15 amino acids. DNA for the CDR3: TGTGCCAACGGGCCCCGGGCTATAGGGGCCCATGAGCAGTTCTTC. Translated, it gives CANGPRAIGAHEQFF.

The chain recombines TRBV21-1 with TRBJ2-1. TRBV21-1 counts as a pseudogene. The CDR3 contains 13 residues. CDR3 DNA: TGTGCCAGCAGCATACGGAGACCCGATGAGCAGTTCTTC. As protein: CASSIRRPDEQFF.

The chain combines TRBV12-3 or TRBV12-4 with TRBJ2-7, with 7 bases matching TRBD1. The CDR3 has 15 amino acids. With V trimmed by 1 base and J by 7 bases, 10 bases remained unmatched. Written as DNA, the CDR3 is TGTGCCAGCAGTTTAGTTGGACAGGCATCACGGGAGCAGTACTTC. It is translated as CASSLVGQASREQYF.

Only a few counts were recorded for this clonotype. The CDR3 here is CASSLEGTAGALVGQFF. As DNA, the CDR3 is TGTGCCAGCAGCCTAGAGGGTACAGCGGGAGCGCTCGTTGGGCAGTTCTTC. The V gene is TRBV7-2, the J gene TRBJ2-1; 8 bases match TRBD2. The CDR3 runs 17 residues. Unmatched junction bases numbered 21, after V lost 5 bases and J lost 12 bases. In germline, CDR1 is SGHTA, CDR2 FQGNSA.

This chain joins TRBV7-3 and TRBJ2-1, with 8 positions matching TRBD2. CDR1 and CDR2 from the germline V gene are SGHTA and FQGTGA. The CDR3 sequence is 17 residues long. The ends lost 1 base at V and 7 bases at J; junction bases unmatched: 12. The CDR3 bases are TGTGCCAGCAGCTTAAACCGGGCTAGCGGGCTCCTTAATGAGCAGTTCTTC. The encoded protein is CASSLNRASGLLNEQFF.